These 10 T cell receptor beta chains were sequenced from one sample in a study of OX40 agonist ivuxolimab in advanced cancers. The table came from immunoSEQ multiplex PCR; TCRdb's copy has only in-frame clones and leaves some out. The table has about 60,000 clones, roughly 86% seen once; the top ten hold around 0.99%. The sequencing here drew on CD4+ or CD8+ T cells sorted from blood, taken in a trial of the OX40 agonist ivuxolimab. All receptors derive from an adult with an advanced solid tumor such as melanoma, head and neck, liver or kidney cancer.

The chain joins TRBV7-9 to TRBJ1-2; D gene ambiguous. CDR1 and CDR2 from the germline V gene are SEHNR and FQNEAQ (reference sequence). V was clipped by 5 bases and J by 4 bases, with 20 bases between them. The length of the CDR3 is 16 residues. The CDR3: CASSASGIRSSYGYTF. Here the CDR3 DNA reads TGTGCCAGCAGCGCCTCGGGCATTCGATCCAGCTATGGCTACACCTTC.

The chain recombines TRBV9 with TRBJ2-7; TRBD2 matches at 11 bases. This CDR3 has 16 residues. The V gene end was trimmed by 4 bases and the J gene end by 1 base; junction bases not matched to a gene: 7. The germline gives CDR1 SGDLS, CDR2 YYNGEE. The CDR3 DNA sequence: TGTGCCAGCAGCACCGGGCTAGCGGGAGGATCCTACGAGCAGTACTTC. Amino acids: CASSTGLAGGSYEQYF.

The chain couples TRBV5-5 to TRBJ2-2; D assignment may be TRBD1 or TRBD2 (5 bases each). CDR1 is SGHKS and CDR2 is YYEKEE in the germline V gene (reference sequence). The CDR3 spans 14 residues. The V and J ends lost 10 bases and 0 bases respectively, with 13 bases between them. CDR3 DNA sequence: TGTGCCTGCTCCGGGACGACGAACACCGGGGAGCTGTTTTTT. Its translation is CACSGTTNTGELFF.

This clone occurred once. The chain recombines TRBV2 with TRBJ1-2; the D is unclear. The germline V and J ends were trimmed by 4 bases and 3 bases, with 12 bases remaining between them. Per the germline V gene, CDR1 is SNHLY and CDR2 is FYNNEI. This CDR3 has 14 residues. CDR3 loop: CASSARGTDYGYTF. The CDR3 region has the DNA TGTGCCAGCAGTGCGCGGGGTACGGACTATGGCTACACCTTC.

This clone has just one count. The chain uses TRBV9 and TRBJ2-1; 12 bases are a match to TRBD1. Germline CDR1 and CDR2: SGDLS and YYNGEE. The V and J ends lost 2 bases and 4 bases, in that order; junction bases with no gene match: 1. The CDR3 has 15 amino acids. This CDR3 reads CASSVGQGAYNEQFF. Written as DNA, the CDR3 is TGTGCCAGCAGCGTGGGACAGGGGGCATACAATGAGCAGTTCTTC.

The chain recombines TRBV29-1 with TRBJ1-3, with 7 bases lining up with TRBD1. The germline V gene encodes CDR1 SQVTM and CDR2 ANQGSEA. The CDR3 totals 14 residues. The ends lost 8 bases at V and 0 bases at J; junction bases unmatched: 7. The CDR3 DNA reads as TGCAGCACCTTGACAGGGAACTCTGGAAACACCATATATTTT. Amino acids: CSTLTGNSGNTIYF.

V and J are TRBV6-6 and TRBJ2-3; 11 positions agree with TRBD2. V gave up 10 bases and J gave up 10 bases; unmatched junction bases: 19. The germline V gene encodes CDR1 MNHNY and CDR2 SVGAGI (reference sequence). This CDR3 comprises 16 residues. The CDR3 is CATTRPTSGAPLAQYF. CDR3 DNA: TGTGCCACGACCCGCCCGACTAGCGGGGCTCCGCTGGCGCAGTATTTT.

This chain uses TRBV19 with TRBJ2-7; unclear D gene. Germline V lookup: CDR1 LNHDA, CDR2 SQIVND (reference sequence). V lost 3 bases and J 3 bases, leaving 9 bases between the germline ends. The length of the CDR3 is 13 residues. The CDR3 DNA reads as TGTGCCAGTAGTATTCAAAAGGGCTACGAGCAGTACTTC. Translation: CASSIQKGYEQYF. Combining the CDR3 with reference TRBV19 and TRBJ2-7 gives the whole variable domain DGGITQSPKYLFRKEGQNVTLSCEQNLNHDAMYWYRQDPGQGLRLIYYSQIVNDFQKGDIAEGYSVSREKKESFPLTVTSAQKNPTAFYLCASSIQKGYEQYFGPGTRLTVT.

The J gene is TRBJ1-1, the V gene TRBV28, with a tentative D call TRBD1 (5 bases). V was pared by 2 bases and J by 4 bases, with 11 bases between. Germline V gives CDR1 MDHEN, CDR2 SYDVKM. This CDR3 spans 14 amino acids. The CDR3 here is CASSLEQGSTEAFF. CDR3 DNA: TGTGCCAGCAGTTTAGAGCAGGGCAGCACTGAAGCTTTCTTT.

This rearrangement joins TRBV19 to TRBJ2-7, with TRBD1 identical over 10 bases. The CDR3 consists of 17 residues. Germline V gene lookup returns CDR1 LNHDA and CDR2 SQIVND (reference sequence). The V gene end was trimmed by 5 bases and the J gene end by 2 bases; junction bases not matched to a gene: 12. CDR3 sequence reads: CASSLGPTGGLTYEQYF. The CDR3 DNA sequence: TGTGCCAGTAGTCTCGGCCCGACAGGGGGCCTAACCTACGAGCAGTACTTC.